The 30 T cell receptor beta chains listed next were all sequenced from one sample in a study of T-cell memory formation after mild COVID-19. From the 5' RACE reads, TCRdb called clonotypes with MiXCR, one entry per CDR3 protein. The sample lists 400,000 to 500,000 distinct CDR3 sequences, over 15% occurring once. Sequencing input: PBMCs or a T cell subset sorted from them (not recorded which). The receptors were sampled from an adult woman who had mild COVID-19 (a few samples of this study predate the infection). Cell type and time point are not known.

This chain uses TRBV29-1 with TRBJ2-7, with a weak D call TRBD1 (6 bases). Germline V gene lookup returns CDR1 SQVTM and CDR2 ANQGSEA. V shed 3 bases and J shed 5 bases, with 11 bases lying between them. There are 12 residues in the CDR3. The CDR3 loop is CSVDTGTNEQYF. CDR3 nucleotides: TGCAGCGTTGACACAGGGACAAACGAGCAGTACTTC.

CDR3 sequence (DNA): TGTGCCAGCAGCCAAGTGACTAGCGGGAGGGACGGGGAGCTGTTTTTT. Translated, it gives CASSQVTSGRDGELFF. V gene TRBV14 combines with J gene TRBJ2-2; TRBD2 agrees at 14 bases. The CDR3 totals 16 residues. The V segment lost 1 base and the J segment 7 bases; nucleotides outside the gene matches: 2. Looked up from germline, CDR1 is SGHDN and CDR2 is FVKESK.

The genes are TRBV7-9 and TRBJ2-3, with D tentatively TRBD1 or TRBD2 (5 bases each). This CDR3 is 15 amino acids long. Trimming stripped 1 base from V and 1 base from J, with 9 bases between. CDR1 is SEHNR and CDR2 is FQNEAQ in the germline V gene (reference sequence). The CDR3, as DNA: TGTGCCAGCAGCTTAGGGGGGAGCGGCACAGATACGCAGTATTTT. As protein: CASSLGGSGTDTQYF.

This clonotype was detected only once. This rearrangement joins TRBV12-5 to TRBJ2-5; 13 bases are a match to TRBD2. The V and J ends lost 4 bases and 1 base, in that order; junction bases with no gene match: 3. CDR3 size: 16 residues. Germline CDR1 reads LGHNT; CDR2 reads FRNRAP. For the CDR3, the DNA is TGTGCTAGTGGTTGGGGGACTAGCGGGGTCCAAGAGACCCAGTACTTC. The encoded protein is CASGWGTSGVQETQYF.

The J gene is TRBJ2-6, the V gene TRBV7-2; D gene unclear. Trimming shortened V by 6 bases and J by 1 base, and 16 bases separated the two germline ends. CDR1 SGHTA and CDR2 FQGNSA come from the germline V gene. The CDR3 length is 17 residues. In DNA form, the CDR3 reads TGTGCCAGCAGTGTAAATCCTCTGGATTCTGGGGCCAACGTCCTGACTTTC. Residues: CASSVNPLDSGANVLTF. The entire variable domain, with the rest obtained from reference TRBV7-2 and TRBJ2-6, is as follows: GAGVSQSPSNKVTEKGKDVELRCDPISGHTALYWYRQSLGQGLEFLIYFQGNSAPDKSGLPSDRFSAERTGGSVSTLTIQRTQQEDSAVYLCASSVNPLDSGANVLTFGAGSRLTVL.

This clonotype was found many times. V usage is TRBV20-1 and J usage is TRBJ2-7; the D gene is possibly TRBD1 (6 bases). This CDR3 has 11 amino acids. Trimming stripped 5 bases from V and 2 bases from J, with 7 bases between. Germline V gives CDR1 DFQATT, CDR2 SNEGSKA (reference sequence). The CDR3 reads CSAHRAYEQYF. CDR3 nucleotides: TGCAGTGCTCACAGGGCCTACGAGCAGTACTTC.

The V and J genes are TRBV21-1 and TRBJ2-1; TRBD2, the table's D call, lacks a check against the DNA. TRBV21-1 is reported as a pseudogene. The CDR3 is 16 amino acids. CDR3 nucleotides: TGTGCCAGCAGCATCCCGAGCGGGGGGGAGGACAATGAGCAGTTCTTC. Translated: CASSIPSGGEDNEQFF.

The gene calls are TRBV20-1 and TRBJ1-1, with D possibly TRBD1 on 6 matching bases. The V end lost 6 bases, the J end lost 5 bases, and 19 bases lay between the germline ends. This CDR3 is 14 amino acids long. CDR1 and CDR2 from the germline V gene are DFQATT and SNEGSKA (reference sequence). The CDR3 region has the DNA TGCAGTGCCCCTAGAAACAGGGTGGAGACTGAAGCTTTCTTT. Encoded protein: CSAPRNRVETEAFF.

This clonotype came up a few times. V and J are TRBV20-1 and TRBJ1-1; a possible D gene is TRBD1 (5 bases). Germline V gene data show CDR1 as DFQATT and CDR2 as SNEGSKA (reference sequence). CDR3 length equals 13 residues. Between the trimmed V and J ends, which lost 5 bases and 6 bases, there was a span of 16 bases. The DNA for the CDR3 is TGCAGTGCTCATGAGGGGAGTACCCCTGAAGCTTTCTTT. This translates into CSAHEGSTPEAFF.

This clonotype occurred a few times. The chain joins TRBV30 to TRBJ1-1; D not certain. Germline V gene lookup returns CDR1 GTSNPN and CDR2 SVGIG (reference sequence). The V end lost 0 bases, the J end lost 9 bases, and 11 bases lay between the germline ends. The CDR3 contains 12 residues. The CDR3 DNA reads as TGTGCCTGGAGTGTCAATTCACAACAAGCTTTCTTT. Protein: CAWSVNSQQAFF. Combining the CDR3 with reference TRBV30 and TRBJ1-1 gives the whole variable domain SQTIHQWPATLVQPVGSPLSLECTVEGTSNPNLYWYRQAAGRGLQLLFYSVGIGQISSEVPQNLSASRPQDRQFILSSKKLLLSDSGFYLCAWSVNSQQAFFGQGTRLTVV.

This clonotype was observed at least ten times. The V gene is TRBV3-1, the J gene TRBJ1-5; D is undetermined. The V gene lost 5 bases and the J gene lost 5 bases, with 16 bases spanning the gap. This CDR3 spans 15 amino acids. Looked up from germline, CDR1 is LGHDT and CDR2 is YNNKEL (reference sequence). In DNA, the CDR3 is TGTGCCAGCAGCTCCCACGCTCATGTCGATCAGCCCCAGCATTTT. Translation gives CASSSHAHVDQPQHF. Variable domain in full (rest from reference TRBV3-1 and TRBJ1-5): DTAVSQTPKYLVTQMGNDKSIKCEQNLGHDTMYWYKQDSKKFLKIMFSYNNKELIINETVPNRFSPKSPDKAHLNLHINSLELGDSAVYFCASSSHAHVDQPQHFGDGTRLSIL.

In its sample, this clonotype was seen once. The CDR3 region is CSAGTGMGYTF. The CDR3 bases are TGCAGCGCGGGAACAGGGATGGGCTACACCTTC. V is TRBV29-1 and J is TRBJ1-2, with D perhaps matching TRBD1 (6 bases). Germline CDR1 reads SQVTM; CDR2 reads ANQGSEA. The CDR3 extends over 11 amino acids. V was shortened by 7 bases and J by 8 bases, with 14 bases between the two germline ends.

The rearrangement links TRBV5-1 to TRBJ1-5; the D is unclear. V lost 0 bases and J lost 7, with 14 bases in between. The CDR3 sequence is 15 residues long. CDR1 and CDR2 (germline): SGHRS, YFSETQ. In nucleotides, the CDR3 is TGCGCCAGCAGCTTGGTAGCGGGCGGCGGGCAGCCCCAGCATTTT. Amino acids: CASSLVAGGGQPQHF.

The chain uses TRBV12-3 or TRBV12-4 and TRBJ1-1; D not certain. CDR3 length equals 15 residues. With 2 bases removed from V and 4 bases from J, the gap between germline ends came to 14 bases. CDR3 sequence (DNA): TGTGCCAGCAGTTTAAAAATGGGCCCTGCCACTGAAGCTTTCTTT. It translates to CASSLKMGPATEAFF.

The chain combines TRBV4-2 with TRBJ2-1; D may be TRBD2 (6 bases). Trimming stripped 3 bases from V and 8 bases from J, with 17 bases between. Germline assignment: CDR1 LGHNA and CDR2 YNFKEQ. The CDR3 runs to 15 residues. CDR3 sequence (DNA): TGTGCCAGCAGCCAGGAATGGCCGGGGGTCTATGAGCAGTTCTTC. Protein: CASSQEWPGVYEQFF.

This clonotype has a handful of counts. V and J are TRBV5-1 and TRBJ1-2; D is unresolved. Looked up from germline, CDR1 is SGHRS and CDR2 is YFSETQ. V lost 5 bases, J lost 3 bases, and 14 bases lay in between. The CDR3 sequence is 14 residues long. CDR3 coding DNA: TGCGCCAGCAGACCCCCCCCTGGAGACTATGGCTACACCTTC. Its protein is CASRPPPGDYGYTF.

CDR3 bases: TGCAGTGCTAGGCTGACGGGGGGCACAGATACGCAGTATTTT. Translation: CSARLTGGTDTQYF. The chain recombines TRBV20-1 with TRBJ2-3; possibly TRBD2 for D (6 bases). The CDR3 is made up of 14 amino acids. Trimming shortened V by 3 bases and J by 1 base, and 11 bases separated the two germline ends. Germline V lookup: CDR1 DFQATT, CDR2 SNEGSKA (reference sequence).

The chain links TRBV7-9 to TRBJ1-1; D not certain. Germline CDR1 reads SEHNR; CDR2 reads FQNEAQ (reference sequence). Trimming removed 3 bases from V and 4 bases from J, with 15 bases in between. CDR3 length: 15 residues. The CDR3 loop is CASSFVESRGTEAFF. CDR3 in DNA: TGTGCCAGCAGCTTTGTGGAGTCCAGAGGCACTGAAGCTTTCTTT. Drawing the rest from reference TRBV7-9 and TRBJ1-1, the complete variable domain is DTGVSQNPRHKITKRGQNVTFRCDPISEHNRLYWYRQTLGQGPEFLTYFQNEAQLEKSRLLSDRFSAERPKGSFSTLEIQRTEQGDSAMYLCASSFVESRGTEAFFGQGTRLTVV.

In the case of this clonotype: A read error may be the cause here, since a much bigger clone is one base away. The chain employs TRBV12-3 or TRBV12-4 and TRBJ1-1, with TRBD1 matching over 11 bases. The J segment lost 6 bases and the V segment lost 6 bases, leaving 3 bases of the junction unmatched. CDR3 length: 13 residues. Written as DNA, the CDR3 is TGTGCCAGCAGCCGGACAGGGGGCCCTGAAGCTTTCTTT. Amino acids: CASSRTGGPEAFF.

This clonotype appeared a few times. This chain links TRBV5-1 with TRBJ1-6; 8 nucleotides agree with TRBD1. Per the germline V gene, CDR1 is SGHRS and CDR2 is YFSETQ. The CDR3 length is 20 residues. J was trimmed by 2 bases and V by 0 bases; bases with no gene match: 13. The DNA of the CDR3 is TGCGCCAGCAGCTTGGGTTCGCAGGGGGCTGTCTGGACCTATAATTCACCCCTCCACTTT. It is translated as CASSLGSQGAVWTYNSPLHF.

This clonotype was found a few times. This rearrangement joins TRBV20-1 to TRBJ2-3, with TRBD2 matching over 12 bases. The germline V gene encodes CDR1 DFQATT and CDR2 SNEGSKA (reference sequence). The V gene end was trimmed by 7 bases and the J gene end by 0 bases; junction bases not matched to a gene: 2. CDR3 size: 14 residues. The CDR3 here is CSVGTSGSTDTQYF. CDR3 DNA: TGCAGTGTAGGGACTAGCGGGAGCACAGATACGCAGTATTTT.

This clonotype was detected a few times. The V call is TRBV6-5, the J call TRBJ1-3; 7 nucleotides match TRBD1. The CDR3 is 15 residues long. The V gene end was trimmed by 6 bases and the J gene end by 0 bases; junction bases not matched to a gene: 5. CDR1 and CDR2 from the germline V gene are MNHEY and SVGAGI. For the CDR3, the DNA is TGTGCCAGCAGGGACAGGTCTTACTCTGGAAACACCATATATTTT. This encodes CASRDRSYSGNTIYF.

This clonotype was counted between two and nine times. V gene TRBV5-1 combines with J gene TRBJ2-3; 12 bases agree with TRBD2. The germline V gene encodes CDR1 SGHRS and CDR2 YFSETQ. V dropped 3 bases and J dropped 0; count of bases not matched to a gene: 14. This CDR3 comprises 20 residues. Here the CDR3 DNA reads TGCGCCAGCAGCTCCCCTAGCGGGAGGGTCTCCGGTGTTAGCACAGATACGCAGTATTTT. Its protein product is CASSSPSGRVSGVSTDTQYF.

The V call is TRBV4-1, the J call TRBJ2-2; D gene ambiguous. Trimming shortened V by 1 base and J by 2 bases, and 11 bases separated the two germline ends. Looked up from germline, CDR1 is MGHRA and CDR2 is YSYEKL. This CDR3 has 16 residues. The CDR3 DNA reads TGCGCCAGCAGCCAAGTTTCCGGGCCTAACACCGGGGAGCTGTTTTTT. Translating gives CASSQVSGPNTGELFF.

The chain combines TRBV5-1 with TRBJ2-3; D not resolved. The CDR3 covers 14 residues. The germline V gene has CDR1 SGHRS and CDR2 YFSETQ. V dropped 0 bases and J dropped 0 bases, with 5 bases sitting between them. CDR3 sequence: CASSLVESTDTQYF. The CDR3 nucleotides are TGCGCCAGCAGCTTGGTAGAAAGCACAGATACGCAGTATTTT.

This clonotype has more than one count but fewer than ten. V and J are TRBV5-1 and TRBJ2-7; the D gene is possibly TRBD2 (6 bases). The V end was cut by 4 bases, the J end by 6 bases, with 17 bases between. There are 14 residues in the CDR3. Germline V CDR1 and CDR2: SGHRS, YFSETQ. CDR3 sequence (DNA): TGCGCCAGCAGCCGTGGCGGGGACTCCCTCGAGCAGTACTTC. Its translation: CASSRGGDSLEQYF.

This clonotype was seen a few times. J is TRBJ1-2 and V is TRBV5-5; unclear D gene. Germline V gene data show CDR1 as SGHKS and CDR2 as YYEKEE (reference sequence). V shed 7 bases and J shed 5 bases, with 9 bases lying between them. This CDR3 is built from 11 residues. The CDR3 DNA reads TGTGCCAGCCCAGCCCCTTATGGCTACACCTTC. Translation: CASPAPYGYTF.

This clonotype showed up just a few times. The J gene is TRBJ1-1, the V gene TRBV9; weak D call: TRBD1 (6 bases). Trimming pared 0 bases from V and 4 bases from J, leaving 10 bases between. Germline CDR1 reads SGDLS; CDR2 reads YYNGEE. There are 14 residues in the CDR3. The CDR3 region is CASSVEGVRTEAFF. As DNA, the CDR3 is TGTGCCAGCAGCGTAGAGGGGGTTCGCACTGAAGCTTTCTTT.

The chain recombines TRBV19 with TRBJ2-7, with D possibly being TRBD1 or TRBD2 (6 bases each). The CDR3 extends over 14 amino acids. Trimming took 9 bases from V and 6 from J, leaving 21 bases between them. Germline V gene lookup returns CDR1 LNHDA and CDR2 SQIVND (reference sequence). CDR3: CASGRGGGSAEQYF. The CDR3 region has the DNA TGTGCCAGCGGCCGCGGAGGGGGGTCGGCCGAGCAGTACTTC.

This clonotype showed up just once. The rearrangement uses TRBV7-6 and TRBJ1-3; perhaps TRBD1 as D (6 bases). With 4 bases removed from V and 0 bases from J, the gap between germline ends came to 10 bases. CDR3 size: 15 residues. CDR1 and CDR2 (germline): SGHVS, FNYEAQ. The CDR3, as DNA: TGTGCCAGCAGCTCCGCAGGGGCCTCTGGAAACACCATATATTTT. Amino acid sequence: CASSSAGASGNTIYF.